These 27 T cell receptor beta chains share one sample of origin, sequenced in a study of cytomegalovirus exposure and HLA in healthy donors. With 60 Vbeta and 13 Jbeta primers, the PCR was carried out. Generated by immunoSEQ multiplex PCR, the TCRdb table keeps only in-frame clones and is missing some. Of about 110,000 clones in the sample, around 80% were seen once. The sample taken for sequencing was PBMCs. These receptors all stem from a woman between 50 and 59 years old in good health and CMV-seropositive.

The table lists this clone with a count of one. V gene TRBV30 combines with J gene TRBJ2-5, with 14 bases aligning to TRBD2. Germline CDR1 GTSNPN, CDR2 SVGIG (reference sequence). The V gene end was trimmed by 0 bases and the J gene end by 5 bases; junction bases not matched to a gene: 5. This CDR3 comprises 16 residues. CDR3 sequence: CAWSVTSGGAWETQYF. CDR3 coding DNA: TGTGCCTGGAGTGTGACTAGCGGGGGGGCCTGGGAGACCCAGTACTTC.

This chain links TRBV28 with TRBJ1-3; the D is unclear. CDR1 is MDHEN, CDR2 SYDVKM, per germline. With 1 base removed from V and 6 bases from J, the gap between germline ends came to 7 bases. This CDR3 contains 13 residues. The CDR3 is CASSLLIENTIYF. CDR3 nucleotides: TGTGCCAGCAGTTTATTGATAGAAAACACCATATATTTT.

This chain connects TRBV2 to TRBJ2-1; TRBD1 is a possible D gene (6 bases). Germline-derived CDR1 and CDR2 are SNHLY and FYNNEI. The CDR3 contains 12 residues. Trimming removed 8 bases at V and 3 bases at J, with 8 bases between. The CDR3 sequence is CASRTDYNEQFF. The CDR3 coding sequence is TGTGCCAGCCGGACAGACTACAATGAGCAGTTCTTC.

The chain is built from TRBV5-6 and TRBJ2-7, with 8 bases lining up with TRBD1. J lost 3 bases, V lost 4 bases, and 15 bases had no gene match. This CDR3 spans 17 amino acids. Germline V gene sequence: CDR1 SGHDT, CDR2 YYEEEE. Here the CDR3 reads CASSPEVASGGYYEQYF. DNA of the CDR3: TGTGCCAGCAGCCCGGAGGTGGCGTCAGGGGGCTACTACGAGCAGTACTTC.

The chain recombines TRBV7-2 with TRBJ1-1; D gene uncertain. The CDR3 sequence is 15 residues long. Germline V gene data show CDR1 as SGHTA and CDR2 as FQGNSA. Trimming took off 0 bases at V and 6 bases at J, with 14 bases between the two ends. In DNA form, the CDR3 reads TGTGCCAGCAGCTTAGCGCGGGGAGTTAACGCTGAAGCTTTCTTT. The encoded protein is CASSLARGVNAEAFF.

This clone was seen only once. At one end, the junction sequence differs from germline, possibly due to a read error. The chain is built from TRBV7-7 and TRBJ2-5, with D perhaps TRBD1 (6 bases). The end of the DNA aligns better with TRBJ2-7, so the J call may be wrong. Looked up from germline, CDR1 is SSHAT and CDR2 is FNYEAQ (reference sequence). This CDR3 has 15 amino acids. This CDR3 reads CASSLAAGAPYEQYF. In DNA, the CDR3 is TGTGCTAGCAGCTTAGCTGCAGGGGCCCCCTACGAGCAGTACTTC.

The chain uses TRBV6-4 and TRBJ2-2, with 10 bases fitting TRBD2. The CDR3 sequence is 16 residues long. After removal of 9 bases from V and 3 bases from J, the junction contained 10 bases not matched to a gene. The germline CDR1 and CDR2 sequences are MRHNA and SNTAGT. The CDR3 nucleotides are TGTGCCAGATCTATTTTAGCGGGGGGCGACACCGGGGAGCTGTTTTTT. It codes for CARSILAGGDTGELFF.

The V gene is TRBV6-1, the J gene TRBJ1-2; D perhaps matches TRBD1 (5 bases). Germline CDR1 reads MNHNS; CDR2 reads SASEGT. The CDR3 is 14 amino acids. Trimming shortened V by 2 bases and J by 4 bases, and 11 bases separated the two germline ends. CDR3 amino acids: CASSEQGRGYGYTF. DNA of the CDR3: TGTGCCAGCAGTGAACAGGGTAGGGGCTATGGCTACACCTTC.

The rearrangement uses TRBV18 and TRBJ2-5; perhaps TRBD2 as D (6 bases). Germline V gene lookup returns CDR1 KGHSH and CDR2 LQKENI. The CDR3 sequence is 15 residues long. Between the trimmed V and J ends, which lost 1 base and 0 bases, there was a span of 9 bases. The DNA of the CDR3 is TGTGCCAGCTCACCACTTGCGGGGTACCAAGAGACCCAGTACTTC. Its protein is CASSPLAGYQETQYF.

V gene TRBV4-2 combines with J gene TRBJ2-2, with TRBD2 matching over 8 bases. The CDR3 has 15 amino acids. V lost 4 bases to trimming and J lost 5 bases; unmatched junction nucleotides: 6. Germline CDR1 is LGHNA and CDR2 is YNFKEQ. The CDR3: CASSPGTRYTGELFF. The CDR3 nucleotides are TGTGCCAGCAGCCCCGGGACTAGATATACCGGGGAGCTGTTTTTT.

The V and J genes are TRBV6-5 and TRBJ1-5; TRBD1 might be the D (6 bases). Germline loops: CDR1 MNHEY, CDR2 SVGAGI. This CDR3 is built from 15 residues. Trimming took 5 bases from V and 1 from J, leaving 12 bases between them. DNA of the CDR3: TGTGCCAGCAGTCCCGTTAGGGGGAGCAATCAGCCCCAGCATTTT. Protein: CASSPVRGSNQPQHF.

V usage is TRBV4-1 and J usage is TRBJ1-3, with unresolved D. V lost 6 bases to trimming and J lost 1 base, with 10 bases between them. Per the germline V gene, CDR1 is MGHRA and CDR2 is YSYEKL. The CDR3 length is 14 residues. The CDR3 protein is CASSFYESGNTIYF. The CDR3 DNA reads as TGCGCCAGCAGTTTCTATGAGTCTGGAAACACCATATATTTT.

The genes are TRBV18 and TRBJ2-5; TRBD1 matches at 10 bases. CDR1 and CDR2 from the germline V gene are KGHSH and LQKENI. J gave up 5 bases and V 3 bases, and 3 bases lay outside the gene matches. The length of the CDR3 is 14 residues. The CDR3 DNA reads as TGTGCCAGCTCACCCCTGGACAGGGGGGAGACCCAGTACTTC. Translated, it gives CASSPLDRGETQYF.

The chain is built from TRBV11-2 and TRBJ1-5, with D hard to call. Germline CDR1 reads SGHAT; CDR2 reads FQNNGV. Trimming removed 2 bases at V and 5 bases at J, with 10 bases between. The CDR3 extends over 14 amino acids. The CDR3 nucleotides are TGTGCCAGCAGCTTATCAGGTTCCGATCAGCCCCAGCATTTT. Translation gives CASSLSGSDQPQHF.

The chain couples TRBV7-9 to TRBJ1-2, with D perhaps matching TRBD1 (5 bases). Germline lookup yields CDR1 SEHNR and CDR2 FQNEAQ (reference sequence). The CDR3 sequence is 15 residues long. The ends were cut back, 0 bases at V and 0 bases at J, with 8 bases in the middle. The CDR3 protein is CASSLAPTANYGYTF. CDR3 nucleotide sequence: TGTGCCAGCAGCTTAGCGCCGACAGCTAACTATGGCTACACCTTC.

V and J are TRBV19 and TRBJ1-5; D unresolved. The germline V and J ends were trimmed by 6 bases and 4 bases, with 16 bases remaining between them. Germline CDR1 is LNHDA and CDR2 is SQIVND (reference sequence). The CDR3 length is 15 residues. The CDR3 sequence is CASSPGTGGNQPQHF. The CDR3 DNA sequence: TGTGCCAGTAGCCCCGGTACGGGTGGAAATCAGCCCCAGCATTTT.

The rearrangement joins TRBV18 to TRBJ2-7; 10 bases align to TRBD1. The CDR3 covers 16 residues. Looked up from germline, CDR1 is KGHSH and CDR2 is LQKENI. The ends lost 6 bases at V and 3 bases at J; junction bases unmatched: 11. This chain's CDR3 is CASSIRSGQGDYEQYF. CDR3 nucleotide sequence: TGTGCCAGCTCGATTCGTTCAGGACAGGGGGACTACGAGCAGTACTTC.

V is TRBV5-5 and J is TRBJ1-5; 7 nucleotides agree with TRBD1. The CDR3 runs to 16 residues. Germline assignment: CDR1 SGHKS and CDR2 YYEKEE (reference sequence). After removal of 0 bases from V and 2 bases from J, the junction contained 5 bases not matched to a gene. Here the CDR3 DNA reads TGTGCCAGCAGCTTGGCAGGGGGTAGGGGCAATCAGCCCCAGCATTTT. Protein sequence: CASSLAGGRGNQPQHF.

The rearrangement links TRBV7-2 to TRBJ1-1, with TRBD1 matching over 9 bases. The CDR3 runs to 16 residues. Germline assignment: CDR1 SGHTA and CDR2 FQGNSA. Germline trimming cut 6 bases from V and 6 bases from J; bases unmatched to any gene: 14. The CDR3 reads CASSWEQGARNAEAFF. Written as DNA, the CDR3 is TGTGCCAGCAGTTGGGAACAGGGGGCGCGTAACGCTGAAGCTTTCTTT.

This clone has just a few counts. The gene calls are TRBV6-1 and TRBJ2-5; tentatively, D is TRBD2 (7 bases). The V gene's germline CDR1 is MNHNS and CDR2 SASEGT. With 8 bases removed from V and 5 bases from J, the gap between germline ends came to 21 bases. The CDR3 spans 15 residues. CDR3 DNA sequence: TGTGCCAGCTCGCTGCTCCCGGGGGGCGTTGAGACCCAGTACTTC. It translates to CASSLLPGGVETQYF.

The chain recombines TRBV2 with TRBJ2-7; D might be TRBD1 (6 bases). The germline V gene encodes CDR1 SNHLY and CDR2 FYNNEI. The V end was cut by 7 bases, the J end by 4 bases, with 20 bases between. The CDR3 totals 15 residues. This CDR3 is CASKTRDNTRYEQYF. CDR3 DNA: TGTGCCAGCAAAACTAGGGACAACACGCGGTACGAGCAGTACTTC.

V gene TRBV14 combines with J gene TRBJ2-7; TRBD2 aligns across 11 bases. CDR3 length: 18 residues. Germline CDR1 is SGHDN and CDR2 is FVKESK. With V trimmed by 0 bases and J by 3 bases, 10 bases remained unmatched. As DNA, the CDR3 is TGTGCCAGCAGCCAAGATCCCACTAGCGGGGGCCTCCTCTACGAGCAGTACTTC. This sequence encodes CASSQDPTSGGLLYEQYF.

This clone has just one count. Compared with germline, one end of the junction differs, possibly owing to a read error. The genes are TRBV7-9 and TRBJ1-4; TRBD1 might be the D (6 bases). In germline, CDR1 is SEHNR, CDR2 FQNEAQ (reference sequence). The CDR3 covers 12 residues. The CDR3 DNA is TGTTCCAGCAGCCCCGGGACAAGAAAACTGTTTTTT. This sequence encodes CSSSPGTRKLFF.

The V gene is TRBV7-2, the J gene TRBJ2-5, with D possibly TRBD1 on 6 matching bases. The end of the DNA fits TRBJ2-7 better, so the J call may be wrong. From germline, CDR1 is SGHTA and CDR2 FQGNSA. The CDR3 length is 15 residues. In nucleotides, the CDR3 is TGTGCCAGCAGCTTAGCGCCAGGACAGTCCTACGAGCAGTACTTC. This codes for CASSLAPGQSYEQYF.

The CDR3 sequence: CASSATPRSTEAFF. DNA of the CDR3: TGCGCCAGCAGCGCGACACCCCGTAGCACTGAAGCTTTCTTT. The chain employs TRBV5-1 and TRBJ1-1, with unresolved D. The CDR3 is made up of 14 amino acids. The germline gives CDR1 SGHRS, CDR2 YFSETQ. Deletions cut 4 bases from V and 4 bases from J, with 14 bases between. The entire variable domain, with the rest obtained from reference TRBV5-1 and TRBJ1-1, is as follows: KAGVTQTPRYLIKTRGQQVTLSCSPISGHRSVSWYQQTPGQGLQFLFEYFSETQRNKGNFPGRFSGRQFSNSRSEMNVSTLELGDSALYLCASSATPRSTEAFFGQGTRLTVV.

V gene TRBV7-2 combines with J gene TRBJ2-1; D might be TRBD1 (5 bases). V was cut by 1 base and J by 8 bases, with 6 bases left in between. Germline V lookup: CDR1 SGHTA, CDR2 FQGNSA. The CDR3 length is 12 residues. Here the CDR3 DNA reads TGTGCCAGCAGCTTAGAAGGGGATGAGCAGTTCTTC. Its protein product is CASSLEGDEQFF.

This clone is a singleton in its sample. V is TRBV7-2 and J is TRBJ2-1, with TRBD2 matching over 9 bases. Germline V gene lookup returns CDR1 SGHTA and CDR2 FQGNSA. Unmatched junction bases numbered 13, after V lost 6 bases and J lost 7 bases. The CDR3 runs to 16 residues. CDR3 nucleotide sequence: TGTGCCAGCAGTCCCCCCCGCGGGGGGGCGGGTAATGAGCAGTTCTTC. Its protein is CASSPPRGGAGNEQFF.